Below, 20 T cell receptor beta chains from the same sample are listed, as sequenced in a study of post-analysis software for immune sequencing data. These receptors have no known antigen. Libraries were made from TCR beta cDNA, and they carried unique molecular identifiers. TCRdb called the PCR reads again in MiXCR, with one record for every CDR3 protein. The sample comprises around 440,000 distinct CDR3 sequences, roughly 45% of which are singletons, and about an eighth rests with the top ten. Findings of the study overall: Compared with controls, patients had more of about 5 TRBV segments, including TRBV5-6, TRBV5-1 and TRBV20-1.

The sequenced sample was blood. These receptors were taken from a girl under 18 with multiple sclerosis.

The chain couples TRBV4-3 to TRBJ1-5; no reliable D call. V lost 3 bases, J lost 3 bases, and 12 bases lay in between. The germline V gene has CDR1 LGHNA and CDR2 YSLEER. This CDR3 has 15 residues. The CDR3 bases are TGCGCCAGCAGCCAGGAAGACATTTCCAATCAGCCCCAGCATTTT. Translating gives CASSQEDISNQPQHF.

This clonotype has just a few counts. The chain recombines TRBV6-5 with TRBJ1-2; tentative D call: TRBD1 (5 bases). The germline V gene encodes CDR1 MNHEY and CDR2 SVGAGI. The CDR3 extends over 13 amino acids. Trimming stripped 7 bases from V and 4 bases from J, with 13 bases between. CDR3 in DNA: TGTGCCAGCACCTCCCCAGGGTCCTATGGCTACACCTTC. As protein: CASTSPGSYGYTF.

The chain recombines TRBV6-5 with TRBJ2-5; D tentatively fits TRBD1 or TRBD2 (7 bases each). The closer fit of TRBJ2-7 to the DNA end suggests the J call may be wrong. The CDR3 length is 14 residues. Germline values: CDR1 MNHEY, CDR2 SVGAGI. In DNA, the CDR3 is TGTGCCAGCAGACCCACAGGGGACTACAGCGAGCAGTACTTC. Its translation: CASRPTGDYSEQYF.

J is TRBJ2-1 and V is TRBV2; D uncertain. The CDR3 loop spans 15 amino acids. Trimming stripped 7 bases from V and 9 bases from J, with 22 bases between. Germline values: CDR1 SNHLY, CDR2 FYNNEI. The CDR3 DNA reads as TGTGCCAGCACCAACCGGCTAAATTACCCCCTTGAGCAGTTCTTC. Amino acid sequence: CASTNRLNYPLEQFF.

This chain uses TRBV29-1 with TRBJ2-7; D perhaps matches TRBD1 (7 bases). Germline V gives CDR1 SQVTM, CDR2 ANQGSEA. V was cut by 1 base and J by 4 bases, with 17 bases left in between. The CDR3 is made up of 15 amino acids. DNA for the CDR3: TGCAGCGTTGAAGGGAAGGAGGGGGCCCCTTACGAGCAGTACTTC. It yields the protein CSVEGKEGAPYEQYF.

CDR3 nucleotides: TGCGCCAGCAGCCAAGGACAGCGGGACTACGAGCAGTACTTC. Amino acid sequence: CASSQGQRDYEQYF. This chain connects TRBV4-1 to TRBJ2-7, with 7 bases lining up with TRBD2. This CDR3 is 14 amino acids long. Germline V gene lookup returns CDR1 MGHRA and CDR2 YSYEKL. The V gene end was trimmed by 1 base and the J gene end by 3 bases; junction bases not matched to a gene: 3.

This clonotype has just a few counts. V and J are TRBV5-1 and TRBJ2-5; 12 nucleotides align to TRBD2. The CDR3 is 14 amino acids. V dropped 5 bases and J dropped 5; count of bases not matched to a gene: 4. CDR1 SGHRS and CDR2 YFSETQ come from the germline V gene. The CDR3 nucleotides read TGCGCCAGCAGTGCGGGGACTAGCGGGGAGACCCAGTACTTC. Encoded protein: CASSAGTSGETQYF.

J is TRBJ1-5 and V is TRBV20-1; no definite D call. The length of the CDR3 is 14 residues. The germline gives CDR1 DFQATT, CDR2 SNEGSKA (reference sequence). V was pared by 6 bases and J by 0 bases, with 12 bases between. The CDR3, as DNA: TGCAGTGCCTTAGCGCAAGTTAGCAATCAGCCCCAGCATTTT. It is translated as CSALAQVSNQPQHF.

This clonotype was seen a single time. The V and J genes are TRBV7-3 and TRBJ2-3; D call uncertain. V gave up 5 bases and J gave up 1 base, with 10 bases separating them. Germline CDR1 SGHTA, CDR2 FQGTGA. The length of the CDR3 is 14 residues. The CDR3 nucleotides read TGTGCCAGCAGCCGCCGGAGTGGCACAGATACGCAGTATTTT. Translated, it gives CASSRRSGTDTQYF.

This chain connects TRBV12-3 or TRBV12-4 to TRBJ1-1; D ambiguous. The ends were cut back, 1 base at V and 6 bases at J, with 3 bases in the middle. CDR3 length: 11 residues. The CDR3 nucleotides are TGTGCCAGCAGTTTAGTGGCTGAAGCTTTCTTT. Protein sequence: CASSLVAEAFF.

V gene TRBV4-1 combines with J gene TRBJ1-2, with D uncertain. Trimming removed 0 bases from V and 8 bases from J, with 10 bases in between. This CDR3 contains 13 residues. CDR1 and CDR2 (germline): MGHRA, YSYEKL. CDR3 residues: CASSQELRSGYTF. The CDR3 DNA follows: TGCGCCAGCAGCCAAGAATTAAGGTCGGGCTACACCTTC.

The chain joins TRBV3-1 to TRBJ2-7, with TRBD2 identical over 10 bases. The CDR3 has 15 residues. V was clipped by 1 base and J by 4 bases; unmatched bases: 4. The germline gives CDR1 LGHDT, CDR2 YNNKEL (reference sequence). The CDR3 DNA follows: TGTGCCAGCAGCCAAGCGCCTAGCGGGAGATACGAGCAGTACTTC. It translates to CASSQAPSGRYEQYF.

The gene calls are TRBV4-2 and TRBJ2-4; the D is unclear. Germline CDR1 and CDR2: LGHNA and YNFKEQ. Trimming shortened V by 5 bases and J by 0 bases, and 14 bases separated the two germline ends. CDR3 length equals 16 residues. As DNA, the CDR3 is TGTGCCAGCAGCAAAGGGCAAACCCTAGCCAAAAACATTCAGTACTTC. As protein: CASSKGQTLAKNIQYF.

The gene calls are TRBV5-1 and TRBJ2-1; perhaps TRBD2 as D (5 bases). Between the trimmed V and J ends, which lost 0 bases and 4 bases, there was a span of 17 bases. The CDR3 is made up of 17 amino acids. The germline gives CDR1 SGHRS, CDR2 YFSETQ. CDR3 bases: TGCGCCAGCAGCTTGGTCAAGGACTGGGCGCTTTACAATGAGCAGTTCTTC. Translating gives CASSLVKDWALYNEQFF.

The chain links TRBV5-8 to TRBJ2-7; 7 bases map to TRBD1. CDR1 is SGHTS and CDR2 is YDEGEE in the germline V gene. This CDR3 is 15 amino acids long. With V trimmed by 4 bases and J by 5 bases, 12 bases remained unmatched. The CDR3 DNA sequence: TGTGCCAGCAGCCGGTCTCCGACAGGGCAGCACGAGCAGTACTTC. Protein sequence: CASSRSPTGQHEQYF. The full variable domain, completed using reference TRBV5-8 and TRBJ2-7, is EAGVTQSPTHLIKTRGQQATLRCSPISGHTSVYWYQQALGLGLQFLLWYDEGEERNRGNFPPRFSGRQFPNYSSELNVNALELEDSALYLCASSRSPTGQHEQYFGPGTRLTVT.

The chain recombines TRBV19 with TRBJ2-1; D gene uncertain. CDR3 length: 14 residues. V lost 4 bases to trimming and J lost 6 bases, with 13 bases between them. Germline CDR1 LNHDA, CDR2 SQIVND (reference sequence). The CDR3 loop is CASSTGLPGNEQFF. For the CDR3, the DNA is TGTGCCAGTAGTACGGGCCTCCCAGGCAATGAGCAGTTCTTC.

The chain combines TRBV29-1 with TRBJ2-7; D unclear. Looked up from germline, CDR1 is SQVTM and CDR2 is ANQGSEA. CDR3 size: 13 residues. V was cut by 4 bases and J by 0 bases, with 10 bases left in between. The CDR3 protein is CSVAPRASYEQYF. The CDR3 DNA is TGCAGCGTTGCCCCCCGGGCCTCCTACGAGCAGTACTTC.

There are a few counts of this clonotype. This chain uses TRBV6-1 with TRBJ1-2; 10 bases map to TRBD1. The ends lost 11 bases at V and 7 bases at J; junction bases unmatched: 10. Germline CDR1 is MNHNS and CDR2 is SASEGT. CDR3 size: 13 residues. As DNA, the CDR3 is TGTGCCGGAAATACGGGACAGGGGTTTGGCTACACCTTC. Translating it yields CAGNTGQGFGYTF.

Only a few counts were recorded for this clonotype. The CDR3 DNA sequence: TGCAGCGTTCGGCTGTTTGCGGGAGGGCCGTTGAATGAGCAGTTCTTC. The encoded protein is CSVRLFAGGPLNEQFF. The V gene is TRBV29-1, the J gene TRBJ2-1; 9 positions match TRBD2. The junction had 15 bases not matched to a gene; V was cut back by 5 bases and J by 7 bases. The CDR3 is made up of 16 amino acids. From germline, CDR1 is SQVTM and CDR2 ANQGSEA.

This clonotype was seen only a few times. The V and J genes are TRBV28 and TRBJ1-2, with D hard to call. Trimming cost V 4 bases and J 7 bases, with 13 bases left between them. The CDR3 extends over 13 amino acids. Per germline, CDR1 MDHEN and CDR2 SYDVKM. CDR3 nucleotides: TGTGCCAGCAGTTCCGCAAATTCTCGTGGCTACACCTTC. Amino acid sequence: CASSSANSRGYTF.